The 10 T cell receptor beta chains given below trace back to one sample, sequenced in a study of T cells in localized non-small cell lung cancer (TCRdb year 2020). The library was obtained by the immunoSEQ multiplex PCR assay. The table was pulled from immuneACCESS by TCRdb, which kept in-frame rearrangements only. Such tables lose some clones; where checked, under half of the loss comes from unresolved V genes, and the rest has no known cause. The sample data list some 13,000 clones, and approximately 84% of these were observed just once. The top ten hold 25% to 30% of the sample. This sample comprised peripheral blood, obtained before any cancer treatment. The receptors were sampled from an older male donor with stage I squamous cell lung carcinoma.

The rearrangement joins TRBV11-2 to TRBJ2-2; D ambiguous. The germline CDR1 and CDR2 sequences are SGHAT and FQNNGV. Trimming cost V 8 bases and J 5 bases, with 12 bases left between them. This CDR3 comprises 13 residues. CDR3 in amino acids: CASSGVGTGELFF. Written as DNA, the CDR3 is TGTGCCAGCTCTGGGGTAGGAACCGGGGAGCTGTTTTTT.

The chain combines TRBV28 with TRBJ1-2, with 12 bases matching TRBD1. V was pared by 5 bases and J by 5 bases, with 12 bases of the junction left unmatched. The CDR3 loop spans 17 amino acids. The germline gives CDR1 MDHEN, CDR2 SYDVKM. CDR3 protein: CASSLAGTGGEGYGYTF. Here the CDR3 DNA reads TGTGCCAGCAGTCTCGCCGGGACAGGGGGCGAAGGGTATGGCTACACCTTC.

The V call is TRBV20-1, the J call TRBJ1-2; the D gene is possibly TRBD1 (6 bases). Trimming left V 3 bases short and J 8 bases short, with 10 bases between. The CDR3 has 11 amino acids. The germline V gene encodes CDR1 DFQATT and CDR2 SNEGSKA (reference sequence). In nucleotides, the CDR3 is TGCAGTGCTAGCCCAGGGACAGGCTACACCTTC. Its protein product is CSASPGTGYTF.

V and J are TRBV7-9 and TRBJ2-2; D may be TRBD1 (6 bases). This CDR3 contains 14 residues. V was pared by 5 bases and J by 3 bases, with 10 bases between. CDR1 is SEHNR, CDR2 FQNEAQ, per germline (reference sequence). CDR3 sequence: CASSPTGHTGELFF. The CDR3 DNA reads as TGTGCCAGCAGCCCTACAGGGCACACCGGGGAGCTGTTTTTT.

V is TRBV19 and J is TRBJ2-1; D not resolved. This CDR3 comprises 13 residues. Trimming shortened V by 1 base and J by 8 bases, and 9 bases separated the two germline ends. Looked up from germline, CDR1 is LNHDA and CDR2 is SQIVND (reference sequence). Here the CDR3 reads CASSIARVDEQFF. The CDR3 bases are TGTGCCAGTAGTATAGCTAGGGTCGATGAGCAGTTCTTC.

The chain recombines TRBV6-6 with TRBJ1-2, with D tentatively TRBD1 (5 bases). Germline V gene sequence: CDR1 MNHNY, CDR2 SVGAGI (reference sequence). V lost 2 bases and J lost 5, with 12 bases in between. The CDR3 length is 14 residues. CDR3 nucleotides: TGTGCCAGCAGTTACAGGGGACCCCGTTATGGCTACACCTTC. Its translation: CASSYRGPRYGYTF.

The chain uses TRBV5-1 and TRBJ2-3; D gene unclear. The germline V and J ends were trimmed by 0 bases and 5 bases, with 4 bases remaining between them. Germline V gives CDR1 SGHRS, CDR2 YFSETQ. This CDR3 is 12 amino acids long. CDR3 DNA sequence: TGCGCCAGCAGCTTGGCCGGAGATACGCAGTATTTT. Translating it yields CASSLAGDTQYF.

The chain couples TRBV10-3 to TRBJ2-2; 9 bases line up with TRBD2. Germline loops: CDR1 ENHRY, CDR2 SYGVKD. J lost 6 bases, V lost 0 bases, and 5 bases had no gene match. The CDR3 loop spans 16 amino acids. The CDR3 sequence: CAISESGGRAAGELFF. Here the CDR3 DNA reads TGTGCCATCAGTGAGTCGGGCGGGAGGGCCGCCGGGGAGCTGTTTTTT.

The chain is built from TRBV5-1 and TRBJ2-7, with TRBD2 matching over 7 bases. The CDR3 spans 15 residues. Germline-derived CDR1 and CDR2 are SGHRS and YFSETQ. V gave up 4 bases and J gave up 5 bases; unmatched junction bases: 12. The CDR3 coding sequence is TGCGCCAGCAGCGGGGGACGGGAGGTTATGCACGAGCAGTACTTC. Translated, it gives CASSGGREVMHEQYF.

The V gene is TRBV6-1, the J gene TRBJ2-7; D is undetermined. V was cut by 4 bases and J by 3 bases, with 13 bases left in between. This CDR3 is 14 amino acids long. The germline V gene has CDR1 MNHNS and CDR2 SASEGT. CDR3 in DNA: TGTGCCAGCAGTGCGCGATCAGGATTCTACGAGCAGTACTTC. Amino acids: CASSARSGFYEQYF.